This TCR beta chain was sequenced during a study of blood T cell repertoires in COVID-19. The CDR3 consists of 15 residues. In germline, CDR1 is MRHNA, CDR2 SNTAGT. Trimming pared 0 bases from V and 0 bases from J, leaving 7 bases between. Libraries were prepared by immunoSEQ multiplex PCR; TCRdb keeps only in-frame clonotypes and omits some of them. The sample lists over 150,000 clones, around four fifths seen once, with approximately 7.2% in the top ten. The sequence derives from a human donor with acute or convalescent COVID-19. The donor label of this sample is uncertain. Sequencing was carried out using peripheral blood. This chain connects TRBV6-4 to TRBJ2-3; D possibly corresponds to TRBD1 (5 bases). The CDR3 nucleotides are TGTGCCAGCAGTGACTCGGGGCTTAGCACAGATACGCAGTATTTT. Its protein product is CASSDSGLSTDTQYF.